Listed below are T cell receptor beta chains from one sample, sequenced in a study of a mutant IDH1 vaccine in newly diagnosed glioma. Produced via immunoSEQ multiplex PCR; TCRdb's table is partial and in-frame only. The table has fewer than 55,000 clones, less than 75% seen once. Their antigens are not known. Sequences were derived from peripheral blood mononuclear cells (PBMCs), sampled from a glioma patient whose treatment included an IDH1 peptide vaccine. Receptors originate from a man in his forties with glioma. Some clones in this sample may be carry-over from other donors' samples. The CDR3 runs from the conserved cysteine through the conserved F or W. The D gene is left open where the match is weak. The size entry is marked missing in some rows and otherwise reads once, few, many or a size class.

v_gene	j_gene	d_gene	abundance	CDR3nt	CDR3aa
TRBV4-1	TRBJ2-5	.	.	TGCGCCAGCAGCCGCACCCGGGACACACAAGAGACCCAGTACTTC	CASSRTRDTQETQYF
TRBV5-4	TRBJ2-5	.	once	TGTGCCAGCAGCGGGTGGGCCCAAGAGACCCAGTACTTC	CASSGWAQETQYF
TRBV19	TRBJ1-2	.	.	TGTGCCAGTATAGGTCGAGCCCTACAGGTCGGTGGCTACACCTTC	CASIGRALQVGGYTF
TRBV6-1	TRBJ2-7	.	.	TGTGCCAGCAGTCCGTCTGGGCCCCCCTACGAGCAGTACTTC	CASSPSGPPYEQYF
TRBV19	TRBJ1-1	.	.	TGTGCCACCATCAACTTGAACACTGAAGCTTTCTTT	CATINLNTEAFF
TRBV2	TRBJ2-1	TRBD2	few	TGTGCCAGCAGAACCGGGACTAGCGATCATGAGCAGTTCTTC	CASRTGTSDHEQFF
TRBV19	TRBJ1-1	.	few	TGTGCCAGTAGTATAGATGCAAGAAACACTGAAGCTTTCTTT	CASSIDARNTEAFF
TRBV2	TRBJ2-7	.	once	TGTGCCAGCAGTGAAGGTATGACGGGAGCCTACGAGCAGTACTTC	CASSEGMTGAYEQYF
TRBV7-2	TRBJ2-3	TRBD2	few	TGTGCCAGCAGCGTAGCGGGGGGGCGTGATACGCAGTATTTT	CASSVAGGRDTQYF
TRBV30	TRBJ1-6	.	.	TGTGCCTGGAGGCAACCGAATTCACCCCTCCACTTT	CAWRQPNSPLHF
TRBV6-5	TRBJ2-7	.	.	TGTGCCAGCAGTTACAGTCGGGGGCCATACGAGCAGTACTTC	CASSYSRGPYEQYF
TRBV12-5	TRBJ2-2	.	.	TGTGCTAGTGGTCCGAGGCTACAGGGTAACACCGGGGAGCTGTTTTTT	CASGPRLQGNTGELFF
TRBV5-1	TRBJ1-2	.	.	TGCGCCAGCAGCTTGACAGGCGACTATGGCTACACCTTC	CASSLTGDYGYTF
TRBV6-6	TRBJ1-2	.	.	TGTGCCAGCATGCTGCAGGGGGGCTACACCTTC	CASMLQGGYTF
TRBV7-9	TRBJ1-6	.	once	TGTGCCACGGGCGCAGTTAATTCACCCCTCCACTTT	CATGAVNSPLHF
TRBV5-1	TRBJ2-3	TRBD1	.	TGCGCCAGCAGCTCCCGGGACAGCCTCACAGATACGCAGTATTTT	CASSSRDSLTDTQYF
TRBV4-2	TRBJ1-6	.	few	TGTGCCAGCAGCCAAGAGGCGACGGGATCTTCACCCCTCCACTTT	CASSQEATGSSPLHF
TRBV9	TRBJ2-5	.	once	TGTGCCAGCAGCGTAGACGGTCGCAATCAAGAGACCCAGTACTTC	CASSVDGRNQETQYF
TRBV20-1	TRBJ1-6	.	.	TGCAGTGCTGGTACAAATTCACCCCTCCACTTT	CSAGTNSPLHF
TRBV5-1	TRBJ1-2	TRBD1	.	TGCGCCAGCAGCTTGGGGCTAAGGGGGCCCGACTATGGCTACACCTTC	CASSLGLRGPDYGYTF
TRBV13	TRBJ2-1	.	.	TGTGCCAGCAGCTTAATTACGGGGGCTGGTTGGAATGAGCAGTTCTTC	CASSLITGAGWNEQFF
TRBV5-1	TRBJ1-6	.	.	TGCGCCAGCAGCTTAGGGGGCTCCTATAATTCACCCCTCCACTTT	CASSLGGSYNSPLHF
TRBV5-1	TRBJ2-7	.	.	TGCGCCAGCGCACAGGGACCCTACGAGCAGTACTTC	CASAQGPYEQYF